The clone carrying this T cell receptor (beta chain) was counted at least ten times. Antigen: not known. Treatment reported: randomized to nivolumab then ipilimumab (arm A) or the reverse (arm B). Patients had received no earlier DNA-damaging chemotherapy. The data were taken from a study of sequential checkpoint blockade in melanoma. As for the study in general: Randomization was 1:1 between first-line nivolumab→ipilimumab and ipilimumab→nivolumab. Findings and caveats of the study: About 30 times likelier clinical benefit followed increased tumor T-cell fraction and clonality.

The V gene's germline CDR1 is SGHNT and CDR2 YENEEA. V shed 5 bases and J shed 4 bases, with 14 bases lying between them. The length of the CDR3 is 14 residues. Some clones are missing from TCRdb's copy, which holds only in-frame ones; the method was immunoSEQ multiplex PCR. This table has 8,000 to 10,000 clones, approximately 22% appearing once. Sample: tumor tissue (inferred from file names), taken from a patient given nivolumab and ipilimumab in sequence. The receptor's source is a human donor with melanoma. This chain joins TRBV11-3 and TRBJ1-2; D gene unclear. CDR3 sequence: CASSQAPAGYGYTF. The CDR3 DNA follows: TGTGCCAGCAGCCAAGCCCCAGCAGGCTATGGCTACACCTTC.